This T cell receptor beta chain was sequenced in a study of glioma-infiltrating T cells. Study-wide results and limits: Above-expected tissue-blood divergence occurred in all gliomas, most in low-grade ones.

The CDR3 has 14 residues. V was pared by 5 bases and J by 2 bases, with 10 bases between. Using RNA template, CDR3s of TCR alpha and beta were amplified with iRepertoire arm-PCR. MiXCR was run by TCRdb on the multiplex PCR reads, yielding one entry per CDR3 protein. The sample shows 150,000 to 200,000 distinct CDR3 sequences, over 25% of them seen only once. This clonotype was counted at least ten times. The target antigen is unknown. Input material: glioma tissue, nonneoplastic brain tissue, or PBMCs (not recorded which). The clonotype comes from a human donor with low-grade glioma or glioblastoma, undergoing nonglioma brain surgery, or in good health (not recorded which). V usage is TRBV12-3 or TRBV12-4 and J usage is TRBJ1-5; D uncertain. The CDR3 region is CASSQGSGNQPQHF. The CDR3 region has the DNA TGTGCCAGCAGTCAAGGATCGGGCAATCAGCCCCAGCATTTT.